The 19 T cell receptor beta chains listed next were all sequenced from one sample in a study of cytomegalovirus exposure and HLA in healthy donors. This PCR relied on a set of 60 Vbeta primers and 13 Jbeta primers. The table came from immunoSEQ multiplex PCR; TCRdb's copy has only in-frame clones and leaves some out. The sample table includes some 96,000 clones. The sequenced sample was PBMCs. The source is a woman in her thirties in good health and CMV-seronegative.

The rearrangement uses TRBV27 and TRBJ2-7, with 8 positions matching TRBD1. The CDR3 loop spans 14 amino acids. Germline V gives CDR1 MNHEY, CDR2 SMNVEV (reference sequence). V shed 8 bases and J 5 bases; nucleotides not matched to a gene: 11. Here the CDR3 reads CASRLGQGLNEQYF. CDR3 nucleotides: TGTGCCAGCCGTCTCGGACAGGGTTTAAACGAGCAGTACTTC.

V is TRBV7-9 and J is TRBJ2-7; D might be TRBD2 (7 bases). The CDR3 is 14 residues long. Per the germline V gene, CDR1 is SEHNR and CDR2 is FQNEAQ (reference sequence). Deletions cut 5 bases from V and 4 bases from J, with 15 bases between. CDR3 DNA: TGTGCCAGCAGCAGCGGGACACTGAATTACGAGCAGTACTTC. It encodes CASSSGTLNYEQYF.

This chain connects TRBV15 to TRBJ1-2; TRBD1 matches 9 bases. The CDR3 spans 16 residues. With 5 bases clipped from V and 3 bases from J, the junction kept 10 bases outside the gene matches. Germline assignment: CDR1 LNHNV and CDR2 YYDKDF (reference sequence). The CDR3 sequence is CATSGLQGAQDYGYTF. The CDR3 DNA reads TGTGCCACCAGCGGCTTACAGGGGGCTCAGGACTATGGCTACACCTTC.

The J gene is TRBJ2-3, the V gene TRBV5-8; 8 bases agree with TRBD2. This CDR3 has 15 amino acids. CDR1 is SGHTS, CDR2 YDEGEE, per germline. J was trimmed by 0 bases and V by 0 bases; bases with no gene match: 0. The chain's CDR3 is CASSLAGGSTDTQYF. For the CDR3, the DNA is TGTGCCAGCAGCTTGGCGGGAGGGAGCACAGATACGCAGTATTTT.

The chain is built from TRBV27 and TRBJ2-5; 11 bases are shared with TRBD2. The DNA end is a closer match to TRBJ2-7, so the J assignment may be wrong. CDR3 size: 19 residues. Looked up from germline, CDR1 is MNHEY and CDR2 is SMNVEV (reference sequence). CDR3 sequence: CASSTIAGGPLFSSYEQYF. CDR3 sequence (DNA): TGTGCCAGCAGTACTATAGCGGGAGGGCCATTATTTAGCTCCTACGAGCAGTACTTC.

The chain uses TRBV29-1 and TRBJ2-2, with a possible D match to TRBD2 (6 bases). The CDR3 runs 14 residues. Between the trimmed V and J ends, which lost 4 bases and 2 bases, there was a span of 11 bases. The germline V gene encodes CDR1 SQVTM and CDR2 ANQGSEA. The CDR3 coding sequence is TGCAGCGTTGTAGAGGGAGGAAACACCGGGGAGCTGTTTTTT. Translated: CSVVEGGNTGELFF.

The CDR3 nucleotides read TGCGCCAGCAGCTTGGTTCCCGGACAGGGGGCCGGAGAGACCCAGTACTTC. Its translation: CASSLVPGQGAGETQYF. This chain connects TRBV5-1 to TRBJ2-5; 11 positions match TRBD1. With 0 bases clipped from V and 4 bases from J, the junction kept 8 bases outside the gene matches. Looked up from germline, CDR1 is SGHRS and CDR2 is YFSETQ. The CDR3 spans 17 residues.

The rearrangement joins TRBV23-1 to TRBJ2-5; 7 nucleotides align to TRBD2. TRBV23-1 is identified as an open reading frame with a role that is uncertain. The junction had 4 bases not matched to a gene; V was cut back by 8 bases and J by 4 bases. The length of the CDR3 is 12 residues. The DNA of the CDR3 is TGCGCCAGCTCCTGCGGGAGAGAGACCCAGTACTTC. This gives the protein CASSCGRETQYF.

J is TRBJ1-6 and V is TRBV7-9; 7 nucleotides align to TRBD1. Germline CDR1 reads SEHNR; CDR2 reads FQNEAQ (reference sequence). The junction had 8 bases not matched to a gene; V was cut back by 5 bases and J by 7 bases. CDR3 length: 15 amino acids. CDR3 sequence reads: CASSRRQGRNSPLHF. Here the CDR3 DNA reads TGTGCCAGCAGCCGGAGACAGGGAAGGAATTCACCCCTCCACTTT.

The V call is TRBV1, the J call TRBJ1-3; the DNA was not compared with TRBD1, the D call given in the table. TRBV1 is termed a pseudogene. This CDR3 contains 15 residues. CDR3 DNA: TGCACCAGCAGCCAAGAGACAGGGGATGGAAACACCATATATTTT. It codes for CTSSQETGDGNTIYF.

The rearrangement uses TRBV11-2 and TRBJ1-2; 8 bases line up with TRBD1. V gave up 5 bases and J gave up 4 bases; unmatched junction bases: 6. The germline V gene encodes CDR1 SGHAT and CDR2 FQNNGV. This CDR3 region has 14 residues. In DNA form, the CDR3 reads TGTGCCAGCAGCATACGGACAGGGAGCTATGGCTACACCTTC. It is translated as CASSIRTGSYGYTF.

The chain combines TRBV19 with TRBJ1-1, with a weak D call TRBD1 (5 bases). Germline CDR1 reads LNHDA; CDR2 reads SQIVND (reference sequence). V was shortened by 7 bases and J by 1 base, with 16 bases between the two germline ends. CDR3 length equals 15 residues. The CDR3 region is CASKAPGTGNTEAFF. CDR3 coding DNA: TGTGCCAGTAAGGCTCCCGGGACTGGGAACACTGAAGCTTTCTTT. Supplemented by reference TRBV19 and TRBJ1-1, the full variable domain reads DGGITQSPKYLFRKEGQNVTLSCEQNLNHDAMYWYRQDPGQGLRLIYYSQIVNDFQKGDIAEGYSVSREKKESFPLTVTSAQKNPTAFYLCASKAPGTGNTEAFFGQGTRLTVV.

CDR3 in DNA: TGTGCCAGCTCACCACCGGGTTTGGGCACGAACACTGAAGCTTTCTTT. Protein product: CASSPPGLGTNTEAFF. V gene TRBV18 combines with J gene TRBJ1-1; no definite D call. V was trimmed by 0 bases and J by 1 base, leaving 12 bases between them. This CDR3 region has 16 residues. The germline gives CDR1 KGHSH, CDR2 LQKENI.

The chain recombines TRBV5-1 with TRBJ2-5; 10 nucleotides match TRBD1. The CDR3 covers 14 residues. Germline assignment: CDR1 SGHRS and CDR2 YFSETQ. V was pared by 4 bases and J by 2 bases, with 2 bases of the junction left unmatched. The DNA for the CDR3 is TGCGCCAGCAGCACGGGACAGGGGCAAGAGACCCAGTACTTC. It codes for CASSTGQGQETQYF.

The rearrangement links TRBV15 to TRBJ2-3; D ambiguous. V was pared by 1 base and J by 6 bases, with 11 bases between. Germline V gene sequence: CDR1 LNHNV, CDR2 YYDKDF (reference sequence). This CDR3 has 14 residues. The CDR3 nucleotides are TGTGCCACCAGCAGAGCGCAGTCTCTGGATACGCAGTATTTT. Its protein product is CATSRAQSLDTQYF.

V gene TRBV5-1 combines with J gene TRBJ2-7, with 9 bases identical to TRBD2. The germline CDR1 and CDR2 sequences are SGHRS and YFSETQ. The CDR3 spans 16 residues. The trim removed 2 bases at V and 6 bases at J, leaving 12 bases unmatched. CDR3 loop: CASSLSRRSGSGEQYF. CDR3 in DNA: TGCGCCAGCAGCTTATCCCGGCGTAGCGGGAGTGGCGAGCAGTACTTC.

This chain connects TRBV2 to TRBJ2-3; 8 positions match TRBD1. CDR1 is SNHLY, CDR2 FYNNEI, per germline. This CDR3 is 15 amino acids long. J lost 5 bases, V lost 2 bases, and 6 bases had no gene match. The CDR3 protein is CASSETGGQGDTQYF. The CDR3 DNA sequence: TGTGCCAGCAGTGAAACAGGGGGGCAGGGAGATACGCAGTATTTT.

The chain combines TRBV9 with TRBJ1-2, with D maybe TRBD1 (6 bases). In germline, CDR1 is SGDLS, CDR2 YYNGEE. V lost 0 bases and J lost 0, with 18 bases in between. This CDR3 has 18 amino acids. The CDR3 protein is CASSVDPALAGANYGYTF. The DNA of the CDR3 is TGTGCCAGCAGCGTAGACCCGGCGTTGGCAGGGGCTAACTATGGCTACACCTTC.

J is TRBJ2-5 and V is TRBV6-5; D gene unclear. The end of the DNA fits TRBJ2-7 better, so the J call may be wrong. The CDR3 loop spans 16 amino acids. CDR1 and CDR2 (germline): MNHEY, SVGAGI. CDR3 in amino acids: CASSYSDGWSSYEQYF. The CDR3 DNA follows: TGTGCCAGCAGTTATTCTGACGGGTGGAGCTCCTACGAGCAGTACTTC.